This TCR beta chain came from a study of cytomegalovirus exposure and HLA in healthy donors. With V trimmed by 3 bases and J by 3 bases, 6 bases remained unmatched. The CDR3 is 15 residues long. CDR1 LGHNA and CDR2 YSLEER come from the germline V gene. The PCR employed 60 Vbeta primers together with 13 Jbeta primers. Profiling relied on immunoSEQ multiplex PCR, and the TCRdb table lists in-frame clones only, not all of them. The sample has approximately 120,000 clones; over 75% are singletons. The sample comprised PBMCs. The chain has TRBV4-3 and TRBJ2-5; 8 bases match TRBD1. This receptor was taken from a man in his forties or fifties in good health and CMV-seropositive. The CDR3 here is CASSQGQATEETQYF. For the CDR3, the DNA is TGCGCCAGCAGCCAGGGACAGGCGACTGAAGAGACCCAGTACTTC.